The 19 T cell receptor beta chains presented below share a single source sample, sequenced in a study of blood T cell repertoires in COVID-19. Some clones are missing from TCRdb's copy, which holds only in-frame ones; the method was immunoSEQ multiplex PCR. The sample yields hundreds of thousands of clones, approximately 80% seen once. The sequenced material came from peripheral blood. The receptors stem from a man older than 75 with acute or convalescent COVID-19.

The chain recombines TRBV6-1 with TRBJ2-7, with 11 positions matching TRBD2. Germline CDR1 is MNHNS and CDR2 is SASEGT. V trimming: 3 bases; J trimming: 4 bases; junction bases outside the gene matches: 5. This CDR3 has 15 residues. Here the CDR3 DNA reads TGTGCCAGCAGTGAGATGGGACTAGCGGAATACGAGCAGTACTTC. Encoded protein: CASSEMGLAEYEQYF.

This clone was observed a few times. This chain joins TRBV3-1 (or the pseudogene TRBV3-2) and TRBJ1-6; D not certain. Trimming took 2 bases from V and 7 from J, leaving 6 bases between them. The CDR3 consists of 13 residues. Germline V gene sequence: CDR1 LGHDT, CDR2 YNNKEL (reference sequence). CDR3 residues: CASSQRRNSPLHF. In DNA, the CDR3 is TGTGCCAGCAGCCAAAGGCGGAATTCACCCCTCCACTTT.

The gene calls are TRBV28 and TRBJ1-5, with 10 bases that match TRBD1. J was trimmed by 4 bases and V by 3 bases; bases with no gene match: 3. The CDR3 spans 15 residues. Germline loops: CDR1 MDHEN, CDR2 SYDVKM. As DNA, the CDR3 is TGTGCCAGCAGTTTTACGGGACAGGGGAATCAGCCCCAGCATTTT. It encodes CASSFTGQGNQPQHF.

The chain uses TRBV5-1 and TRBJ1-1; TRBD1 agrees at 8 bases. The CDR3 has 15 amino acids. Germline values: CDR1 SGHRS, CDR2 YFSETQ. With 4 bases clipped from V and 0 bases from J, the junction kept 5 bases outside the gene matches. The CDR3 is CASSRTGGMNTEAFF. In DNA form, the CDR3 reads TGCGCCAGCAGCCGTACAGGGGGGATGAACACTGAAGCTTTCTTT.

The chain combines TRBV7-2 with TRBJ2-5; the match to TRBD2 covers 7 bases. V dropped 1 base and J dropped 5; count of bases not matched to a gene: 13. CDR1 is SGHTA and CDR2 is FQGNSA in the germline V gene. This CDR3 is built from 17 residues. CDR3 in amino acids: CASSLESPSGLRETQYF. CDR3 DNA: TGTGCCAGCAGCTTAGAATCCCCTAGCGGACTAAGGGAGACCCAGTACTTC.

The gene calls are TRBV7-9 and TRBJ2-7, with D perhaps matching TRBD2 (5 bases). The CDR3 spans 15 residues. The ends were cut back, 4 bases at V and 5 bases at J, with 18 bases in the middle. The germline gives CDR1 SEHNR, CDR2 FQNEAQ (reference sequence). CDR3 DNA sequence: TGTGCCAGCAGCTCAACACCCCGGGGTCAGAACGAGCAGTACTTC. It encodes CASSSTPRGQNEQYF.

The sample holds a few counts of this clone. CDR3 region: CASSVEGSTNEKLFF. CDR3 DNA: TGTGCCAGCAGTGTGGAGGGGTCAACTAATGAAAAACTGTTTTTT. The chain couples TRBV2 to TRBJ1-4; tentatively, D is TRBD1 (5 bases). In germline, CDR1 is SNHLY, CDR2 FYNNEI. V shed 4 bases and J shed 0 bases, with 9 bases lying between them. This CDR3 spans 15 amino acids.

The V and J genes are TRBV7-8 and TRBJ2-2, with a tentative D call TRBD1 (5 bases). Trimming removed 5 bases from V and 0 bases from J, with 16 bases in between. The V gene's germline CDR1 is SGHVS and CDR2 FQNEAQ. The CDR3 is made up of 17 amino acids. The CDR3 bases are TGTGCCAGCAGCCCAAGGACACCTAACGCGAACACCGGGGAGCTGTTTTTT. As protein: CASSPRTPNANTGELFF.

V usage is TRBV7-6 and J usage is TRBJ2-1; D gene uncertain. Germline V gene sequence: CDR1 SGHVS, CDR2 FNYEAQ. V lost 3 bases and J lost 2, with 11 bases in between. CDR3 length equals 15 residues. DNA for the CDR3: TGTGCCAGCAGCTTCATAGAGGCGCCCTACAATGAGCAGTTCTTC. It yields the protein CASSFIEAPYNEQFF.

The genes are TRBV7-9 and TRBJ2-7; 9 bases are shared with TRBD1. V gave up 3 bases and J gave up 3 bases; unmatched junction bases: 9. Germline V gene lookup returns CDR1 SEHNR and CDR2 FQNEAQ (reference sequence). The CDR3 contains 16 residues. CDR3 in DNA: TGTGCCAGCAGCTTGGGTTCCGGGACAGGGTTCTACGAGCAGTACTTC. It specifies CASSLGSGTGFYEQYF.

The genes are TRBV24-1 and TRBJ2-5, with TRBD1 as a possible D gene (6 bases). The germline V gene has CDR1 KGHDR and CDR2 SFDVKD. V was cut by 3 bases and J by 5 bases, with 12 bases left in between. The CDR3 has 14 residues. CDR3 sequence reads: CATSDPRQGETQYF. The CDR3 DNA reads as TGTGCCACCAGTGATCCCCGTCAGGGGGAGACCCAGTACTTC.

V and J are TRBV2 and TRBJ1-1, with TRBD1 identical over 8 bases. Germline V gene data show CDR1 as SNHLY and CDR2 as FYNNEI. The ends lost 5 bases at V and 2 bases at J; junction bases unmatched: 7. This CDR3 region has 15 residues. The CDR3 DNA reads as TGTGCCAGCAGTAGTCGACAGGGGCCCAACACTGAAGCTTTCTTT. Encoded protein: CASSSRQGPNTEAFF.

J is TRBJ2-5 and V is TRBV7-9, with D possibly TRBD2 on 5 matching bases. The CDR3 is 14 residues long. The V and J ends lost 2 bases and 2 bases respectively, with 9 bases between them. The V gene's germline CDR1 is SEHNR and CDR2 FQNEAQ (reference sequence). CDR3 loop: CASSLWESQETQYF. The CDR3 bases are TGTGCCAGCAGCTTATGGGAGTCTCAAGAGACCCAGTACTTC.

This chain links TRBV12-5 with TRBJ2-3; TRBD2 agrees at 9 bases. The CDR3 covers 16 residues. The junction had 7 bases not matched to a gene; V was cut back by 0 bases and J by 6 bases. Germline values: CDR1 LGHNT, CDR2 FRNRAP. CDR3 region: CASGLVVAGVSDTQYF. DNA for the CDR3: TGTGCTAGTGGTTTGGTTGTAGCGGGAGTCTCCGATACGCAGTATTTT.

The chain joins TRBV6-5 to TRBJ1-1; D gene ambiguous. The CDR3 is 16 residues long. Germline CDR1 reads MNHEY; CDR2 reads SVGAGI. V shed 0 bases and J shed 1 base, with 12 bases lying between them. The CDR3 region is CASSYSMSGTNTEAFF. CDR3 in DNA: TGTGCCAGCAGTTACTCGATGTCAGGCACGAACACTGAAGCTTTCTTT.

This clone was counted once. The chain couples TRBV28 to TRBJ1-2, with a weak D call TRBD1 (6 bases). The length of the CDR3 is 14 residues. Germline values: CDR1 MDHEN, CDR2 SYDVKM. V lost 3 bases and J 6 bases, leaving 14 bases between the germline ends. The CDR3 spells CASSLGIGQNGYTF. CDR3 DNA: TGTGCCAGCAGTTTGGGAATCGGACAGAATGGCTACACCTTC.

This clone has a single count. The junction shows a germline mismatch at one end, possibly a read error. The CDR3 reads CASSFEGLAGGFTNTQYF. The CDR3 bases are TGTGCCAGCAGCTTTGAGGGACTAGCGGGGGGTTTCACAAATACGCAGTATTTT. The chain links TRBV3-1 (or the pseudogene TRBV3-2) to TRBJ2-3; 15 bases line up with TRBD2. Germline values: CDR1 LGHDT, CDR2 YNNKEL (reference sequence). The CDR3 is made up of 18 amino acids.

About this clone itself: The sample carries other DNA sequences with the same CDR3. This chain joins TRBV5-1 and TRBJ1-2; 7 nucleotides align to TRBD1. The CDR3 contains 13 residues. The V segment lost 1 base and the J segment 3 bases; nucleotides outside the gene matches: 0. Per germline, CDR1 SGHRS and CDR2 YFSETQ. CDR3 in amino acids: CASSLQGDYGYTF. The CDR3 DNA is TGCGCCAGCAGCTTGCAGGGGGACTATGGCTACACCTTC.

The rearrangement joins TRBV3-1 (or the pseudogene TRBV3-2) to TRBJ2-1, with 12 bases that match TRBD2. Germline values: CDR1 LGHDT, CDR2 YNNKEL (reference sequence). With V trimmed by 0 bases and J by 14 bases, 8 bases remained unmatched. This CDR3 contains 15 residues. CDR3 nucleotides: TGTGCCAGCAGCCAAGATGGGACTAGCGGGCAGAAAAAGTTCTTC. Its translation: CASSQDGTSGQKKFF.